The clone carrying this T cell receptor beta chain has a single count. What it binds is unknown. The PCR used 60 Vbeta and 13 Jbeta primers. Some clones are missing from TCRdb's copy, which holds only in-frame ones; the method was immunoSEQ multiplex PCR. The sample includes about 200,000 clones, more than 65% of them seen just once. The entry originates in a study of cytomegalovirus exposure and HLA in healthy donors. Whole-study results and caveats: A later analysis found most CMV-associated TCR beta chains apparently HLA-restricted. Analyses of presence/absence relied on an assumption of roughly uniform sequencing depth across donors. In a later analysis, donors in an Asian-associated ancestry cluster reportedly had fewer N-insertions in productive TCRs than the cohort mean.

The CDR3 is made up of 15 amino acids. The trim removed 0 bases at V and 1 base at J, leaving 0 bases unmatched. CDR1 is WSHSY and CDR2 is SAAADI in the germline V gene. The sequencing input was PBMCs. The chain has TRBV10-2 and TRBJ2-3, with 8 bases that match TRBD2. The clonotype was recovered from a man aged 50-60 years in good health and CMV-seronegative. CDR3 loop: CASSESAGGTDTQYF. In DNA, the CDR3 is TGCGCCAGCAGTGAGTCAGCGGGGGGCACAGATACGCAGTATTTT.